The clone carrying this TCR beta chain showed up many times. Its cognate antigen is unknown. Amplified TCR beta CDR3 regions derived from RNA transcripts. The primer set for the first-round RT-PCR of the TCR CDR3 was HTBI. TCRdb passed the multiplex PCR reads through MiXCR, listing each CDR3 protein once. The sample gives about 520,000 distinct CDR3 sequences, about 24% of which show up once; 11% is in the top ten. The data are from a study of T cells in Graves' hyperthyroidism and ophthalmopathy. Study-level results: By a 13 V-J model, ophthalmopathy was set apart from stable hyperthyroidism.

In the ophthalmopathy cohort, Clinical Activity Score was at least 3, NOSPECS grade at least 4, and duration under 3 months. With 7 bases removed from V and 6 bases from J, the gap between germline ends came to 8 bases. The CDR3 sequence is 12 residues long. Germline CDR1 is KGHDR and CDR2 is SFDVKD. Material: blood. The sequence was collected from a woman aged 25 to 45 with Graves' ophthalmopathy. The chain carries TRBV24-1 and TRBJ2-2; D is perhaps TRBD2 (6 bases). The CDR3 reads CATREGSGELFF. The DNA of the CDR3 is TGTGCCACCAGGGAGGGCTCCGGGGAGCTGTTTTTT.